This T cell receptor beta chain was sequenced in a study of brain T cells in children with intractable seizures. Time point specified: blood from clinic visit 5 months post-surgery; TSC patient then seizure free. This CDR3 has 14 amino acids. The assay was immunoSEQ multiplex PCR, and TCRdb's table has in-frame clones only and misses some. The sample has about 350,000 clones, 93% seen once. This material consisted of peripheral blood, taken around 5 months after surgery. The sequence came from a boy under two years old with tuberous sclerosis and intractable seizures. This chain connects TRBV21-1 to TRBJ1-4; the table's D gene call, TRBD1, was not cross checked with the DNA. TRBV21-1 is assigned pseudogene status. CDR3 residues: CASRQGWRNEKLFF. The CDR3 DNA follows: TGTGCCAGCAGACAGGGGTGGAGAAATGAAAAACTGTTTTTT.